One TCR beta chain is described in this entry. Bulk and single-cell libraries used iRepertoire multiplex PCR with TCR subtype-specific primers. Using the multiplex PCR reads, TCRdb records one entry per CDR3 protein without DNA. The listing records 21,000 or so distinct CDR3 sequences. Sequenced patients had Stevens-Johnson syndrome or toxic epidermal necrolysis caused by carbamazepine. This record belongs to a study of T cells in severe cutaneous drug reactions. About the research overall: Patients came from Taiwan, Thailand and a European registry, 2011 to 2018. RegiSCAR criteria gave all enrolled patients a probable or definite SJS/TEN or DRESS diagnosis. Blister fluids or cells and PBMC were collected from patients in acute or recovery stage.

The CDR3 is 15 amino acids. Germline V gene data show CDR1 as LGHDT and CDR2 as YNNKEL (reference sequence). The receptor comes from a human donor with toxic epidermal necrolysis, a severe cutaneous drug reaction. The sample taken for sequencing was PBMCs. This chain links TRBV3-1 with TRBJ2-7. CDR3 residues: CASSLASGGPYEQYF.